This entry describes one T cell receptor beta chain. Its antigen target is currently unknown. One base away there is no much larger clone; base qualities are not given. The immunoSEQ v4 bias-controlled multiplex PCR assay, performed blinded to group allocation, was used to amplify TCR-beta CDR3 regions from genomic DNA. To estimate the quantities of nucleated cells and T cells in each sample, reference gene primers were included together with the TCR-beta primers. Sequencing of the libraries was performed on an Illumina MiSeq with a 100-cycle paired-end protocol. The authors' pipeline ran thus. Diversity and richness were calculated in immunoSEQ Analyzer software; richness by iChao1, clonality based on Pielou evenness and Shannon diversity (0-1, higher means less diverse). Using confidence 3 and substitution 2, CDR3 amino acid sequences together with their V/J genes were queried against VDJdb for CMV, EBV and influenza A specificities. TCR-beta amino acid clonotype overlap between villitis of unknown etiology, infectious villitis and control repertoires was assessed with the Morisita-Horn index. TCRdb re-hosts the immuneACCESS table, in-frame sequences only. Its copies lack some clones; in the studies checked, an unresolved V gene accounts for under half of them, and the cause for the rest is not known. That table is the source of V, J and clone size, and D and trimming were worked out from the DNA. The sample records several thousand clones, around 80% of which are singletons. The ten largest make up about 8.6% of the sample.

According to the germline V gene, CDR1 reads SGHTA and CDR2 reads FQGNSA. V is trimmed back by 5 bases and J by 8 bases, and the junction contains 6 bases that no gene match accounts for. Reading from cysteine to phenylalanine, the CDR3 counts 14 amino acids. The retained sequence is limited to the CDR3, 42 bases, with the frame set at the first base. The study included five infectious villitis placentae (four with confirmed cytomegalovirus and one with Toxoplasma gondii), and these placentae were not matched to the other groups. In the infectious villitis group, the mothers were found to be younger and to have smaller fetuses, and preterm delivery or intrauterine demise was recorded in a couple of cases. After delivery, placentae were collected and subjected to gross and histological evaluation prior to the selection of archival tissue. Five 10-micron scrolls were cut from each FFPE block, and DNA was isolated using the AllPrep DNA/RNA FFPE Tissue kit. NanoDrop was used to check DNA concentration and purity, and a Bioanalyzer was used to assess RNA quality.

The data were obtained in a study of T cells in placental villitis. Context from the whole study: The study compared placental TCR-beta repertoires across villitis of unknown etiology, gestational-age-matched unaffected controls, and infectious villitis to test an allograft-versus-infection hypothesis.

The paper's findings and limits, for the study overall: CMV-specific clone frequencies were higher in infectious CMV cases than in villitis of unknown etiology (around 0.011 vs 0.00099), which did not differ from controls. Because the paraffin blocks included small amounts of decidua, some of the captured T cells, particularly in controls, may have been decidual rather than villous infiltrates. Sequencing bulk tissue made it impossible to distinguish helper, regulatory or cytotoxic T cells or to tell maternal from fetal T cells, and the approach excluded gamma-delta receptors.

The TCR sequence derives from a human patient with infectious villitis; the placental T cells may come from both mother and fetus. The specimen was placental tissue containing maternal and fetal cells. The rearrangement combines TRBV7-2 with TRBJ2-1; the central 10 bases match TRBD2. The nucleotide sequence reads TGTGCCAGCAGCCTTAGCGGGGGGTGGTATGAGCAGTTCTTC. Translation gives CASSLSGGWYEQFF. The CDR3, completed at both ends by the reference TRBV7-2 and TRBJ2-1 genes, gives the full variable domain GAGVSQSPSNKVTEKGKDVELRCDPISGHTALYWYRQSLGQGLEFLIYFQGNSAPDKSGLPSDRFSAERTGGSVSTLTIQRTQQEDSAVYLCASSLSGGWYEQFFGPGTRLTVL.